The clone carrying this T cell receptor (beta chain) was observed many times. The template was RNA from unsorted bulk tissue. This non-tumor lung sample came from over 3 cm beyond the tumor edge. These data originate in a study of tumor and adjacent non-tumor tissue in lung cancer. Study details: There were 12 adenocarcinoma, a couple of squamous cell carcinoma and 1 small cell lung cancer cases.

Looked up from germline, CDR1 is SGHRS and CDR2 is YFSETQ. The V and J ends lost 2 bases and 0 bases respectively, with 7 bases between them. CDR3 length: 14 amino acids. TCRbeta libraries were built with three rounds of nested PCR, modified from ARM-PCR. MiXCR, applied by TCRdb to the multiplex PCR reads, yields one record per CDR3 protein. The table has 80,000 to 100,000 distinct CDR3 sequences, roughly 78% seen once. The source of this sequence is a man aged 60-69 years with small cell lung cancer. The chain couples TRBV5-1 to TRBJ2-3; D is undetermined. The sequenced material came from distant non-tumor lung tissue. This chain's CDR3 is CASSFNPSTDTQYF. The CDR3 nucleotides read TGCGCCAGCAGCTTTAATCCTAGCACAGATACGCAGTATTTT.